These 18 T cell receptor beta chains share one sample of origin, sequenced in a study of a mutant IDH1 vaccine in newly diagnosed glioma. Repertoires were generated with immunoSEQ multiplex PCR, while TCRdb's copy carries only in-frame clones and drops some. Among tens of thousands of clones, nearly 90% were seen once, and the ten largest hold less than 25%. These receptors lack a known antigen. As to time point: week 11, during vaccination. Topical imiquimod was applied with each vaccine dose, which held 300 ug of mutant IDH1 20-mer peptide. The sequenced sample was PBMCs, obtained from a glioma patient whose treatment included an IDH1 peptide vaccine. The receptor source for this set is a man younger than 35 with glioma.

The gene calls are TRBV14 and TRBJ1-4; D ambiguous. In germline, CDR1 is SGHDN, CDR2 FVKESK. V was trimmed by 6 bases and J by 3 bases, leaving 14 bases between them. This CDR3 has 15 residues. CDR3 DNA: TGTGCCAGCAGTTCTGGATTTGAGCCTAATGAAAAACTGTTTTTT. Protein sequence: CASSSGFEPNEKLFF.

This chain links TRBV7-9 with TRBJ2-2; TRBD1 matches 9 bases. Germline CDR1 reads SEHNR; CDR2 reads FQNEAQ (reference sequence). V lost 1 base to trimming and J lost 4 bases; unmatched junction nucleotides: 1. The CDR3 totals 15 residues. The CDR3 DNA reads TGTGCCAGCAGCTTAGGGACAGGGGTCACCGGGGAGCTGTTTTTT. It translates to CASSLGTGVTGELFF.

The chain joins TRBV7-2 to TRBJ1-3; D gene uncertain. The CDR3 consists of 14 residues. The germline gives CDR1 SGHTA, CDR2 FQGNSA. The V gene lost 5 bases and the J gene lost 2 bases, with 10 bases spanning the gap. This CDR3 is CASSLLWAGNTIYF. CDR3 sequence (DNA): TGTGCCAGCAGCCTTTTGTGGGCTGGAAACACCATATATTTT.

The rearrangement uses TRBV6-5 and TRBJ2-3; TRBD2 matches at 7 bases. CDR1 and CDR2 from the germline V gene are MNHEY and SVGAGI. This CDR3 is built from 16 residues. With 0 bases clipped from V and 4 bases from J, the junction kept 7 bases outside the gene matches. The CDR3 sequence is CASSYSGGSGADTQYF. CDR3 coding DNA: TGTGCCAGCAGTTACTCAGGCGGGAGTGGGGCAGATACGCAGTATTTT.

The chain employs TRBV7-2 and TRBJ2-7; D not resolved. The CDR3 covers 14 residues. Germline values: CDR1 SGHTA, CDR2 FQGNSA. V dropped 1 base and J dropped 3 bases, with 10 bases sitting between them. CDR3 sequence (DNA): TGTGCCAGCAGCTTAGGGCAATCAGGCTACGAGCAGTACTTC. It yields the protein CASSLGQSGYEQYF.

The CDR3 sequence is CASSPEGQVVGNTIYF. The CDR3 DNA follows: TGCGCCAGCAGCCCGGAGGGACAGGTGGTCGGAAACACCATATATTTT. The rearrangement links TRBV5-1 to TRBJ1-3, with 8 positions matching TRBD1. Germline CDR1 SGHRS, CDR2 YFSETQ. The CDR3 totals 16 residues. After removal of 4 bases from V and 4 bases from J, the junction contained 10 bases not matched to a gene.

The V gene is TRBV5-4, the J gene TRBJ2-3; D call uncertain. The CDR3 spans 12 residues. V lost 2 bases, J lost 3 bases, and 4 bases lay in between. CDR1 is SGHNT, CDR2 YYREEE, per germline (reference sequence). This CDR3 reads CASSFGTDTQYF. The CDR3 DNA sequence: TGTGCCAGCAGCTTTGGGACAGATACGCAGTATTTT.

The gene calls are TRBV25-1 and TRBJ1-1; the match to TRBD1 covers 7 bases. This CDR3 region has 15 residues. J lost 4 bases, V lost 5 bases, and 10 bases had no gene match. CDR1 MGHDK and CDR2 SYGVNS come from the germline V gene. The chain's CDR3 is CASSPYEGAGTEAFF. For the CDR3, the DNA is TGTGCCAGCAGTCCATATGAGGGGGCCGGCACTGAAGCTTTCTTT.

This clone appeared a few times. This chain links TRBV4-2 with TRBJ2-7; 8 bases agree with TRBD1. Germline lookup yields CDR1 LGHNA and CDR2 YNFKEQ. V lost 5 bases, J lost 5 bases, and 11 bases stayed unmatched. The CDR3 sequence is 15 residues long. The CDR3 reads CASSVPGQDLNEQYF. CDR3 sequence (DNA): TGTGCCAGCAGCGTTCCGGGACAGGACCTAAACGAGCAGTACTTC.

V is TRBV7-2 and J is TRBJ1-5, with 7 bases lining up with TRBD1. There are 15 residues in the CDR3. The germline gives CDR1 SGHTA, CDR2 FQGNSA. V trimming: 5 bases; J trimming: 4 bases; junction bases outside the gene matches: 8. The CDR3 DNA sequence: TGTGCCAGCAGCCCCAGGACAGGTTATAATCAGCCCCAGCATTTT. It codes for CASSPRTGYNQPQHF.

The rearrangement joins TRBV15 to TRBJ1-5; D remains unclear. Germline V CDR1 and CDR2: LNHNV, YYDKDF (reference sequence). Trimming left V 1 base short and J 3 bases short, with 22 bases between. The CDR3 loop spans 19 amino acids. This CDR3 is CATSRGFSGGAFPNQPQHF. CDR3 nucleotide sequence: TGTGCCACCAGCAGAGGATTTAGCGGTGGAGCCTTCCCCAATCAGCCCCAGCATTTT.

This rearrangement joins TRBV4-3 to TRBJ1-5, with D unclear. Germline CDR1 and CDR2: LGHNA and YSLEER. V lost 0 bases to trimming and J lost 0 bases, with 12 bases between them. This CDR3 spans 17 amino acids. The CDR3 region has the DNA TGCGCCAGCAGCCAAGAGCCCCCCGACATTAGCAATCAGCCCCAGCATTTT. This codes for CASSQEPPDISNQPQHF.

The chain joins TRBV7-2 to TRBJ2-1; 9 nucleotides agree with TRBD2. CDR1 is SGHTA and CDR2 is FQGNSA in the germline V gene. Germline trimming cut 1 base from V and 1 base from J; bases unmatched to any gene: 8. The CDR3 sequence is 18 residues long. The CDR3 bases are TGTGCCAGCAGCTTAGTTCCTAGCGGGACTCGATCCTACAATGAGCAGTTCTTC. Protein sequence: CASSLVPSGTRSYNEQFF.

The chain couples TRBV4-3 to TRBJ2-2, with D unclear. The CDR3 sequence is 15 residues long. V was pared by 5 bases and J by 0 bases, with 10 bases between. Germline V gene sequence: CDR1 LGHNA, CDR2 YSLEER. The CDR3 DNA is TGCGCCAGCAGCTCTCGGGCCCCGAACACCGGGGAGCTGTTTTTT. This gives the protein CASSSRAPNTGELFF.

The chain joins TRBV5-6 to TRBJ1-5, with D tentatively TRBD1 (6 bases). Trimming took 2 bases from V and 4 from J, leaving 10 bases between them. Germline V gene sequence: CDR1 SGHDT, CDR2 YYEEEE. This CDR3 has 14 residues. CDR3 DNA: TGTGCCAGCAGCTTACAGGGAGAGAATCAGCCCCAGCATTTT. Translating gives CASSLQGENQPQHF. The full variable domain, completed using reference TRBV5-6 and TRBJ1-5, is DAGVTQSPTHLIKTRGQQVTLRCSPKSGHDTVSWYQQALGQGPQFIFQYYEEEERQRGNFPDRFSGHQFPNYSSELNVNALLLGDSALYLCASSLQGENQPQHFGDGTRLSIL.

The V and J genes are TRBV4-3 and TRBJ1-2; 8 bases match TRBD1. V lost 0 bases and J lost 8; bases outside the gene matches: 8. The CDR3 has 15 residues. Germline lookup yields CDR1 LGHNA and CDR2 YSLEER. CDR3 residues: CASSQEPGGARGYTF. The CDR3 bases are TGCGCCAGCAGCCAAGAACCAGGGGGCGCACGAGGCTACACCTTC.

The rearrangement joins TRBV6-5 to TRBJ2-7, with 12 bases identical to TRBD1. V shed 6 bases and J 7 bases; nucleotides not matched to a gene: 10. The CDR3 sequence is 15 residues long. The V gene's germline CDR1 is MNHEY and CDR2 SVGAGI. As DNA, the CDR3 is TGTGCCAGCAGCACACCGGGACAGGGGGCAGGTGAGCAGTACTTC. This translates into CASSTPGQGAGEQYF.

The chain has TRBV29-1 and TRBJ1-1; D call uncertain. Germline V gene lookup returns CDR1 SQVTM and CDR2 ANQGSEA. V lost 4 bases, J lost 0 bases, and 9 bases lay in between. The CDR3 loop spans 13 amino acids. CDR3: CSVVAQLNTEAFF. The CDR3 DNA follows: TGCAGCGTTGTGGCACAGTTGAACACTGAAGCTTTCTTT.